The table lists the clone carrying this T cell receptor beta chain with a count of one. Its antigen is not identified. This sample is drawn from a study of cytomegalovirus exposure and HLA in healthy donors. Study-wide results and caveats: By HLA locus, TCR association rates varied in a later analysis, with DRB1 showing the most and HLA-C the fewest. In vitro data verified three CMV-associated chains as specific for CMV antigens. Apparent HLA restriction characterized most CMV-associated TCR beta chains in a later analysis.

The PCR employed 60 Vbeta primers together with 13 Jbeta primers. Measured with immunoSEQ multiplex PCR; TCRdb has only the in-frame clones, and not every one. This table has fewer than 120,000 clones, about 86% appearing once. Germline CDR1 SNHLY, CDR2 FYNNEI. The CDR3 extends over 16 amino acids. V was clipped by 6 bases and J by 5 bases; unmatched bases: 14. Nominally healthy donors provided the samples, though records likely missed some immune exposures. The source is a man aged 35 to 55 in good health and CMV-seronegative. The source material was PBMCs. The chain links TRBV2 to TRBJ2-3; 7 nucleotides match TRBD1. CDR3 DNA: TGTGCCAGCAGGCGTGGGGGTAGGGGGCATTTAGATACGCAGTATTTT. Protein: CASRRGGRGHLDTQYF.